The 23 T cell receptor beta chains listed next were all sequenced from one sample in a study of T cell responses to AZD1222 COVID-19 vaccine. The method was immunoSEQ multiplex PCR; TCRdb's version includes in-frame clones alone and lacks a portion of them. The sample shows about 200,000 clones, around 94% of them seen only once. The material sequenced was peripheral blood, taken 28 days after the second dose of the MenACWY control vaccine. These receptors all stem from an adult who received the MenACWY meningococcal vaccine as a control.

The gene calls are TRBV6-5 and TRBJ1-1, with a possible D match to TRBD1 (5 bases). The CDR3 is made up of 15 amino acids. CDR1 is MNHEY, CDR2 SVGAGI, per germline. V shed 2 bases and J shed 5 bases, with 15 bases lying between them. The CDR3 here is CASSYRGSTGTEAFF. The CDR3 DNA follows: TGTGCCAGCAGTTACAGGGGCTCAACGGGTACTGAAGCTTTCTTT.

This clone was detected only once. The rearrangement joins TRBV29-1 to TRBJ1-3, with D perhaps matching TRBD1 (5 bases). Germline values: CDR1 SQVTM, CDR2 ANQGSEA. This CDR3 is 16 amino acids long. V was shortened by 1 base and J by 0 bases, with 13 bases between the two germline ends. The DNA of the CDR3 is TGCAGCGTTGAAGCCAAACATGGGGGCTCTGGAAACACCATATATTTT. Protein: CSVEAKHGGSGNTIYF.

CDR3 DNA: TGTGCCAGCACCAGCGGGACAGGGTCCTACGAGCAGTACTTC. Translated: CASTSGTGSYEQYF. The chain has TRBV5-5 and TRBJ2-7; 9 nucleotides line up with TRBD1. After removal of 6 bases from V and 1 base from J, the junction contained 5 bases not matched to a gene. CDR1 and CDR2 (germline): SGHKS, YYEKEE (reference sequence). The length of the CDR3 is 14 residues.

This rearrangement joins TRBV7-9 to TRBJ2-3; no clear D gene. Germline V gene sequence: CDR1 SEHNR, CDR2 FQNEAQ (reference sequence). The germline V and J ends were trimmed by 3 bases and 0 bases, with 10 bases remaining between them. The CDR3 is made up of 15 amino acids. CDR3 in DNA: TGTGCCAGCAGCTTTGGCCCAGGTAGCACAGATACGCAGTATTTT. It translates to CASSFGPGSTDTQYF.

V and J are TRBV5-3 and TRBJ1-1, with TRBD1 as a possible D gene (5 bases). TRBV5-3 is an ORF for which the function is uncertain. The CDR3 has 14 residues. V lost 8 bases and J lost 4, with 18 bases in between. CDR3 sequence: CARTLHLTVTEAFF. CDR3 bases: TGTGCCAGGACCCTACACCTGACAGTCACTGAAGCTTTCTTT.

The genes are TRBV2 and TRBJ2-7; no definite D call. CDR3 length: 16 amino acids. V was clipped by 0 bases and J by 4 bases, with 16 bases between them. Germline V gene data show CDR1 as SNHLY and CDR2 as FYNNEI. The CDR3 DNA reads TGTGCCAGCAGTGAAGCTAGGACCGCCCCAAAATACGAGCAGTACTTC. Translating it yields CASSEARTAPKYEQYF.

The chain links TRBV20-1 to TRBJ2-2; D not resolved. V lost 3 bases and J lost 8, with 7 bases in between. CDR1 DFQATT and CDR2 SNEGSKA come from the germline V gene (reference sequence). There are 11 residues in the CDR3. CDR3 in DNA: TGCAGTGCTAGGGTCGGTGGGGAGCTGTTTTTT. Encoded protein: CSARVGGELFF.

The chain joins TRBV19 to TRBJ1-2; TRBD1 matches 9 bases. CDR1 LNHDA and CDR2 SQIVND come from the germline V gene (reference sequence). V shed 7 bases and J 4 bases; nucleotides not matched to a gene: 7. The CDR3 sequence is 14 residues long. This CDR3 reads CASTATGGTYGYTF. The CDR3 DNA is TGTGCCAGTACCGCGACAGGGGGTACCTATGGCTACACCTTC.

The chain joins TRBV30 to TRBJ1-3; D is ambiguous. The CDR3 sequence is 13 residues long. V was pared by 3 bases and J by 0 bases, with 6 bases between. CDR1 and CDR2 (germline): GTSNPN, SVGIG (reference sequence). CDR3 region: CAWRLFSGNTIYF. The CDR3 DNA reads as TGTGCCTGGAGGCTGTTCTCTGGAAACACCATATATTTT.

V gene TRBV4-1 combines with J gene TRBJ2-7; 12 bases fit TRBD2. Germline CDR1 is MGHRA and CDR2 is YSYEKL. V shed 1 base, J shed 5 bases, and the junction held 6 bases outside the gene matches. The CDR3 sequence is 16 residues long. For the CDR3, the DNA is TGCGCCAGCAGCCAAGGTCGACTAGCGGGAGTGGACGAGCAGTACTTC. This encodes CASSQGRLAGVDEQYF.

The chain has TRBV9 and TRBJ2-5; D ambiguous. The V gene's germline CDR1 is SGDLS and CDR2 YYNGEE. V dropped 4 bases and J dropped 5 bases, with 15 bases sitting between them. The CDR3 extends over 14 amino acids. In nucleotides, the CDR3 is TGTGCCAGCAGCCCGGAGACATATACGGAGACCCAGTACTTC. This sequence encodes CASSPETYTETQYF.

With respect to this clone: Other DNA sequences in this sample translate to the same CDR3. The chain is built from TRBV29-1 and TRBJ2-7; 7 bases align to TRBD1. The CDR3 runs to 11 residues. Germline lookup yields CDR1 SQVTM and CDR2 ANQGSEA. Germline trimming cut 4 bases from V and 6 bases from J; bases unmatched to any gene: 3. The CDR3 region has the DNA TGCAGCGTTGGACAGGGTGGCGAGCAGTACTTC. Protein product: CSVGQGGEQYF.

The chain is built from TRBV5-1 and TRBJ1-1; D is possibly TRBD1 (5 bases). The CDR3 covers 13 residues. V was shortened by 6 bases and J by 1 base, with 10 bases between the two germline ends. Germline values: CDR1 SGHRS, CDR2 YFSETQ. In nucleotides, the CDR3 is TGCGCCAGCAAGGAGGGGCGGAACACTGAAGCTTTCTTT. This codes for CASKEGRNTEAFF.

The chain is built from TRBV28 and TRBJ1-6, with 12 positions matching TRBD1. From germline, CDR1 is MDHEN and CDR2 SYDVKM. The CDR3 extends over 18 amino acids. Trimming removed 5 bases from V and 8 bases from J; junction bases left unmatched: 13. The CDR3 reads CASSKNLGTGGWDSPLHF. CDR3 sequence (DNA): TGTGCCAGCAGTAAGAACCTCGGGACAGGGGGCTGGGATTCACCCCTCCACTTT.

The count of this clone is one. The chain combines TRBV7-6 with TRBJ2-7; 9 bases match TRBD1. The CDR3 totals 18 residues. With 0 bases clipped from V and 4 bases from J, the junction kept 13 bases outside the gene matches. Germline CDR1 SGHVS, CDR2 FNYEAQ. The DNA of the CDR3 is TGTGCCAGCAGCTTAGCCCATCTCGGGACAGGGATTTTGTACGAGCAGTACTTC. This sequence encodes CASSLAHLGTGILYEQYF. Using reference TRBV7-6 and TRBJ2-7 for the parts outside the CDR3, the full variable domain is GAGVSQSPRYKVTKRGQDVALRCDPISGHVSLYWYRQALGQGPEFLTYFNYEAQQDKSGLPNDRFSAERPEGSISTLTIQRTEQRDSAMYRCASSLAHLGTGILYEQYFGPGTRLTVT.

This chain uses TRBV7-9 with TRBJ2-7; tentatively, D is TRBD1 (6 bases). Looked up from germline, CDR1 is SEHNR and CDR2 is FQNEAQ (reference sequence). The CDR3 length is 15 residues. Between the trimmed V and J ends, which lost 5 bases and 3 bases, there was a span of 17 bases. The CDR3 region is CASSRRQEESYEQYF. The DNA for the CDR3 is TGTGCCAGCAGCCGACGACAGGAGGAGAGCTACGAGCAGTACTTC. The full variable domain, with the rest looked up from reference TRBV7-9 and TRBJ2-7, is DTGVSQNPRHKITKRGQNVTFRCDPISEHNRLYWYRQTLGQGPEFLTYFQNEAQLEKSRLLSDRFSAERPKGSFSTLEIQRTEQGDSAMYLCASSRRQEESYEQYFGPGTRLTVT.

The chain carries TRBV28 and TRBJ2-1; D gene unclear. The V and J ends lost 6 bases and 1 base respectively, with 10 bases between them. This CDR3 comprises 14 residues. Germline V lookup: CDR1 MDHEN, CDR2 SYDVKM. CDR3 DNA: TGTGCCAGCAGAGGTTCAGAATCCTACAATGAGCAGTTCTTC. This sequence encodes CASRGSESYNEQFF.

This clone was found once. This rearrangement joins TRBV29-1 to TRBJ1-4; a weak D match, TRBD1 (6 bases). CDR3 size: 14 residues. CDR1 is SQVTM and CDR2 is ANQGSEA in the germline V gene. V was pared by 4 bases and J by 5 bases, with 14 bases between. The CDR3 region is CSVAVTRGNEKLFF. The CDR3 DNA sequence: TGCAGCGTTGCCGTGACGAGGGGGAATGAAAAACTGTTTTTT.

The CDR3 spells CASSEEPRVYEQYF. CDR3 bases: TGTGCCAGCAGTGAAGAACCAAGAGTTTACGAGCAGTACTTC. The chain couples TRBV6-1 to TRBJ2-7; D uncertain. V lost 1 base and J 4 bases, leaving 11 bases between the germline ends. CDR3 length equals 14 residues. Germline loops: CDR1 MNHNS, CDR2 SASEGT.

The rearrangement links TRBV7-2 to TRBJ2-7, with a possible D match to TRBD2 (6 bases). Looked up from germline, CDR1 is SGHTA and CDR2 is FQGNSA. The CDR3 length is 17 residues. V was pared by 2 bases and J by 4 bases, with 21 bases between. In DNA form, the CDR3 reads TGTGCCAGCAGCTTACGTCGGGAGCCAAATATTCCGTACGAGCAGTACTTC. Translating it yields CASSLRREPNIPYEQYF. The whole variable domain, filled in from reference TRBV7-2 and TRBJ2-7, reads GAGVSQSPSNKVTEKGKDVELRCDPISGHTALYWYRQSLGQGLEFLIYFQGNSAPDKSGLPSDRFSAERTGGSVSTLTIQRTQQEDSAVYLCASSLRREPNIPYEQYFGPGTRLTVT.

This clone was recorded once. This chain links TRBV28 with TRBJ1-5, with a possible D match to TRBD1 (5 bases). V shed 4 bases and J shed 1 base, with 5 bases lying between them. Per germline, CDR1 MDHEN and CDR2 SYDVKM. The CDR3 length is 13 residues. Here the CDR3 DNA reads TGTGCCAGCAGTTCAGGGAGCAATCAGCCCCAGCATTTT. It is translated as CASSSGSNQPQHF.

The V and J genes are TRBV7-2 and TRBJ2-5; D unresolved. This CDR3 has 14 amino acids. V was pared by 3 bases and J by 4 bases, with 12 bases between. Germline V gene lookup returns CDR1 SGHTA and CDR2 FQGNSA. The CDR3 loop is CASSLTPPGETQYF. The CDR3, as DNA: TGTGCCAGCAGCTTGACCCCTCCCGGAGAGACCCAGTACTTC.

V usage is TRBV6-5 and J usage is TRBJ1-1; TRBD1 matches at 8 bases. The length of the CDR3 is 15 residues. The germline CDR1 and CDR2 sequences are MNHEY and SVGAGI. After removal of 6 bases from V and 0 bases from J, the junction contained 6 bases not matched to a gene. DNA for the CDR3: TGTGCCAGCAGCTCGGGACAGGCCTTGAACACTGAAGCTTTCTTT. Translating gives CASSSGQALNTEAFF.